Reported below is one TCR beta chain. This sample was taken from a study of control samples from healthy donors and cancer patients. Sequenced by immunoSEQ multiplex PCR; TCRdb stores in-frame clones only, minus some. The sample includes some 99,000 clones, 90% of them seen just once. The sequence was collected from a human donor in good health. The donor label of this sample is uncertain. Sequencing input: blood.

CDR3 DNA sequence: TGTGCCAGCAGCTTAAAACAGGGTATCCTTTTCGACGAGCAGTACTTC. This sequence encodes CASSLKQGILFDEQYF. The chain joins TRBV7-6 to TRBJ2-7; a possible D gene is TRBD1 (6 bases). The CDR3 is 16 amino acids. V was cut by 2 bases and J by 5 bases, with 19 bases left in between. Germline values: CDR1 SGHVS, CDR2 FNYEAQ. Full variable domain (outside the CDR3, taken from reference TRBV7-6 and TRBJ2-7): GAGVSQSPRYKVTKRGQDVALRCDPISGHVSLYWYRQALGQGPEFLTYFNYEAQQDKSGLPNDRFSAERPEGSISTLTIQRTEQRDSAMYRCASSLKQGILFDEQYFGPGTRLTVT.